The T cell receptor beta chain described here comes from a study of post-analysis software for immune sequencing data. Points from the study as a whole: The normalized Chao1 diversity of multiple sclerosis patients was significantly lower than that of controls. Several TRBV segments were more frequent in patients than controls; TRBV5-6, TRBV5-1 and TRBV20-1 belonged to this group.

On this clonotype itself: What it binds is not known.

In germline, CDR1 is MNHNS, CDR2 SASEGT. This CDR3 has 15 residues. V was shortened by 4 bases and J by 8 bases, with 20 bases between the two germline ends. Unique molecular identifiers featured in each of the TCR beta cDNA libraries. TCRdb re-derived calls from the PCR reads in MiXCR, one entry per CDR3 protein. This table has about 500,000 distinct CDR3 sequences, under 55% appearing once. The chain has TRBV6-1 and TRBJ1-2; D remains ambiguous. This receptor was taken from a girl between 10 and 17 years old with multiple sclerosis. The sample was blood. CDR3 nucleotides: TGTGCCAGCAGTGGGACCCCCGACGGGCTTTCCGGCTACACCTTC. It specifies CASSGTPDGLSGYTF.